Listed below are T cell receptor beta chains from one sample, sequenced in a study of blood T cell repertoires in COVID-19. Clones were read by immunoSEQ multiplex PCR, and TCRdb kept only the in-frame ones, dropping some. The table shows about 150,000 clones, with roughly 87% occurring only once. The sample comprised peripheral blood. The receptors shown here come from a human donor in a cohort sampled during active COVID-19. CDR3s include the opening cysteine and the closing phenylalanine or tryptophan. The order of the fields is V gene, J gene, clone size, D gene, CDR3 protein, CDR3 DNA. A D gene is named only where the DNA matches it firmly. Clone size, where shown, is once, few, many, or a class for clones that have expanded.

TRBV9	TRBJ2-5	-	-	CASSVSGQREETQYF	TGTGCCAGCAGCGTATCCGGACAGAGAGAAGAGACCCAGTACTTC
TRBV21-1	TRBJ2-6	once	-	CASRRTNSGANVLTF	TGTGCCAGCAGAAGGACTAACTCTGGGGCCAACGTCCTGACTTTC
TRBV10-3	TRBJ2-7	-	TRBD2	CAISPLADEQYF	TGTGCCATCAGTCCCCTAGCGGACGAGCAGTACTTC
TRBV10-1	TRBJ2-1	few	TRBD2	CASSETSGGYNEQFF	TGCGCCAGCAGTGAAACTAGCGGGGGCTACAATGAGCAGTTCTTC
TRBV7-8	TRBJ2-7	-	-	CASSLGLRFSYEQYF	TGTGCCAGCAGCTTAGGGTTGAGGTTCTCCTACGAGCAGTACTTC
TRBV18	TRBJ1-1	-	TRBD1	CASSPNTGGTEAFF	TGTGCCAGCTCACCAAATACAGGGGGGACTGAAGCTTTCTTT
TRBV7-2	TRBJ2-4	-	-	CATGLAKNIQYF	TGTGCCACCGGACTAGCCAAAAACATTCAGTACTTC
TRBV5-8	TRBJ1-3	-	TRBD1	CASSFGTGVGNTIYF	TGTGCCAGCAGCTTTGGGACAGGGGTCGGAAACACCATATATTTT
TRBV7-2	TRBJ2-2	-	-	CASSLERRAAGELFF	TGTGCCAGCAGCTTAGAACGCAGGGCGGCCGGGGAGCTGTTTTTT
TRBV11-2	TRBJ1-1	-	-	CASSFVGVEAFF	TGTGCCAGCAGCTTCGTGGGAGTTGAAGCTTTCTTT
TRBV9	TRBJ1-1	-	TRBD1	CASSPHGQGQGRTEAFF	TGTGCCAGCAGCCCCCATGGACAGGGCCAAGGACGCACTGAAGCTTTCTTT
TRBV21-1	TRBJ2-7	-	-	CASSMGQGSYEQYF	TGTGCCAGCAGCATGGGACAGGGGTCCTACGAGCAGTACTTC
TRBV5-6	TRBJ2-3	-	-	CASSLVQPPTQYF	TGTGCCAGCAGCTTGGTACAGCCGCCGACGCAGTATTTT
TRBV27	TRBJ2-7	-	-	CASSSRLGANYEQYF	TGTGCCAGCAGTTCCCGGTTAGGGGCGAACTACGAGCAGTACTTC
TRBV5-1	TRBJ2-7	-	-	CASSLGLSDEQYF	TGCGCCAGCAGCTTGGGCCTATCCGACGAGCAGTACTTC
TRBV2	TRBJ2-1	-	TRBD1	CASRLRTGYNEQFF	TGTGCCAGCAGACTAAGGACAGGGTACAATGAGCAGTTCTTC
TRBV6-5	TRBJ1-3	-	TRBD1	CASSHDRVPGNTIYF	TGTGCCAGCAGTCACGACAGGGTCCCTGGAAACACCATATATTTT
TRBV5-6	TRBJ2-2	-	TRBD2	CASSLEGLAAVAGELFF	TGTGCCAGCAGCTTGGAAGGACTAGCGGCGGTTGCCGGGGAGCTGTTTTTT
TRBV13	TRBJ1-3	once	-	CASSNHRAGNTIYF	TGTGCCAGCAGCAACCACAGGGCTGGAAACACCATATATTTT
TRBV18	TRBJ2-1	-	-	CASSPSSGNEQFF	TGTGCCAGCTCACCGTCCTCGGGGAATGAGCAGTTCTTC
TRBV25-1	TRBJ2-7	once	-	CASSAGSYEQYF	TGTGCCAGCAGTGCAGGCTCCTACGAGCAGTACTTC
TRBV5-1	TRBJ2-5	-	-	CASSPGRGGQETQYF	TGCGCCAGCTCTCCTGGTAGGGGGGGCCAAGAGACCCAGTACTTC
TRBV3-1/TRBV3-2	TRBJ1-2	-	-	CASSQALIRTVTTPDYGYTF	TGTGCCAGCAGCCAAGCCTTAATTCGGACAGTAACAACCCCAGACTATGGCTACACCTTC
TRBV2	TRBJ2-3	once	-	CASSVSGLRDTQYF	TGTGCCAGCAGTGTGTCGGGTCTACGGGATACGCAGTATTTT
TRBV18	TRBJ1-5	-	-	CASSPQPNQPQHF	TGTGCCAGCTCGCCACAGCCGAATCAGCCCCAGCATTTT
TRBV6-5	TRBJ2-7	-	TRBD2	CASSYNREGIGEQYF	TGTGCCAGCAGTTACAATAGGGAGGGAATAGGCGAGCAGTACTTC
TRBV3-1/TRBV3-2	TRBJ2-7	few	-	CASNSGYEQYF	TGTGCCAGCAACAGCGGCTACGAGCAGTACTTC
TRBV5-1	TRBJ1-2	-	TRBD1	CASSSGQGGPDGYTF	TGCGCCAGCAGCTCCGGACAGGGCGGACCCGATGGCTACACCTTC
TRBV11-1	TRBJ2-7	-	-	CASSLLSYEQYF	TGTGCCAGCAGCTTACTGAGCTACGAGCAGTACTTC
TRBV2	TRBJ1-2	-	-	CASSVSTGYGYTF	TGTGCCAGCAGTGTTAGTACAGGGTATGGCTACACCTTC
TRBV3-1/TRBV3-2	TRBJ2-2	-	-	CASSRAWGGGELFF	TGTGCCAGCAGCCGAGCGTGGGGCGGCGGGGAGCTGTTTTTT
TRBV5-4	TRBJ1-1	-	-	CASSFTGGTEAFF	TGTGCCAGCAGCTTCACCGGGGGCACTGAAGCTTTCTTT
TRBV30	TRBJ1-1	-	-	CAWSSGQLYTEAFF	TGTGCCTGGAGTTCAGGCCAACTCTACACTGAAGCTTTCTTT
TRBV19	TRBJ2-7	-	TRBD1	CASSQATGAAYEQYF	TGTGCCAGTAGCCAAGCGACAGGGGCCGCCTACGAGCAGTACTTC
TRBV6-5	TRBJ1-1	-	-	CASRTGTPEAFF	TGTGCCAGCAGAACCGGGACACCTGAAGCTTTCTTT
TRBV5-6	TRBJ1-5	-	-	CASSWGRGASNQPQHF	TGTGCCAGCAGCTGGGGGCGGGGGGCTAGCAATCAGCCCCAGCATTTT
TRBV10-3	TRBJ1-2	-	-	CATQKEGEYGYTF	TGTGCCACCCAAAAAGAGGGGGAGTATGGCTACACCTTC
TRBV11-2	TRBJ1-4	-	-	CASSSGDTEGFGQEKLFF	TGTGCCAGCAGCTCCGGGGACACAGAGGGGTTCGGGCAGGAAAAACTGTTTTTT
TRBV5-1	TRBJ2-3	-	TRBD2	CASSFGGYRGQYF	TGCGCCAGCAGCTTCGGGGGGTACCGAGGGCAGTATTTT
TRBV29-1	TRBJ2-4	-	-	CSVARGTKNIQYF	TGCAGCGTTGCACGGGGAACCAAAAACATTCAGTACTTC
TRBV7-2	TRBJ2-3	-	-	CASSLGGPFRTDTQYF	TGTGCCAGCAGCTTAGGAGGGCCATTCCGCACAGATACGCAGTATTTT
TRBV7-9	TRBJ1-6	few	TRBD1	CASNMGGQGSPLHF	TGTGCCAGCAACATGGGGGGACAGGGATCACCCCTCCACTTT
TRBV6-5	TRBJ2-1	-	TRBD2	CASSSGGASDEQFF	TGTGCCAGCTCAAGCGGGGGGGCGTCGGATGAGCAGTTCTTC
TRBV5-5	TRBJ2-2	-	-	CASSASGAGTGELFF	TGTGCCAGCAGCGCCTCAGGGGCTGGTACCGGGGAGCTGTTTTTT
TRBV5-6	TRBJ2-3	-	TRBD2	CASSIGGDTDTQYF	TGTGCCAGCAGCATCGGGGGGGACACAGATACGCAGTATTTT
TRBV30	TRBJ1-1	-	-	CAWTVRGNTEAFF	TGTGCCTGGACGGTTCGGGGGAACACTGAAGCTTTCTTT
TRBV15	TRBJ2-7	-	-	CATSRGAGGEQYF	TGTGCCACCAGCAGAGGCGCAGGGGGGGAGCAGTACTTC
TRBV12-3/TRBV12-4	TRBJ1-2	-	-	CASSPLGDYGYTF	TGTGCCAGCAGTCCCCTAGGTGATTATGGCTACACCTTC
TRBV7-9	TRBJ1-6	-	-	CASSSPRGDSPLHF	TGTGCCAGCAGCTCCCCCAGGGGCGACTCACCCCTCCACTTT
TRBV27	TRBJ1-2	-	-	CASRDAGHGYTF	TGTGCCAGCAGGGACGCGGGCCATGGCTACACCTTC
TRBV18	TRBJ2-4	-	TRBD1	CASSSDRVQNIQYF	TGTGCCAGCTCGTCGGACAGGGTGCAAAACATTCAGTACTTC
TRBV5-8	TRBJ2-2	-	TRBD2	CASSLVLADANTGELFF	TGTGCCAGCAGCTTGGTACTAGCGGACGCGAACACCGGGGAGCTGTTTTTT
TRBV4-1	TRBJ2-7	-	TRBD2	CASSLEYSGVSSSYEQYF	TGCGCCAGCAGCCTCGAATATAGCGGGGTGTCCAGCTCCTACGAGCAGTACTTC
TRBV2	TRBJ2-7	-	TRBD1	CASKEGQFYEQYF	TGTGCCAGCAAAGAGGGACAGTTTTACGAGCAGTACTTC